Listed below are T cell receptor beta chains from one sample, sequenced in a study of blood T cell repertoires in COVID-19. The repertoire was sequenced with immunoSEQ multiplex PCR; TCRdb's copy has only in-frame clones and lacks some. The sample records some 300,000 clones, 88% being singletons. The sequenced material came from PBMCs or T cells enriched from blood (not recorded which). The receptors were sampled from a woman aged 55-70 years in a cohort exposed to, infected with or recovered from COVID-19 (not recorded which). CDR3s include the opening cysteine and the closing phenylalanine or tryptophan. The D gene is left open where the match is weak. The size entry is marked missing in some rows and otherwise reads once, few, many or a size class.

J gene: TRBJ2-3; V gene: TRBV7-9; D gene: TRBD2; clone size: .; CDR3 DNA: TGTGCCAGCAGCCAGACTAGCGGGAGTCAAGATACGCAGTATTTT; CDR3 protein: CASSQTSGSQDTQYF
J gene: TRBJ2-3; V gene: TRBV7-9; D gene: .; clone size: .; CDR3 DNA: TGTGCCAGCAGCTTGGAGGGAGAGGCAGATACGCAGTATTTT; CDR3 protein: CASSLEGEADTQYF
J gene: TRBJ2-1; V gene: TRBV19; D gene: TRBD2; clone size: .; CDR3 DNA: TGTGCCAGTAGTATCAGACTAGCGGGAGTTGTTAATGAGCAGTTCTTC; CDR3 protein: CASSIRLAGVVNEQFF
J gene: TRBJ1-6; V gene: TRBV27; D gene: .; clone size: .; CDR3 DNA: TGTGCCAGCAGTCGGGACTCTCCCGGCTATAATTCACCCCTCCACTTT; CDR3 protein: CASSRDSPGYNSPLHF
J gene: TRBJ2-1; V gene: TRBV3-1/TRBV3-2; D gene: TRBD2; clone size: .; CDR3 DNA: TGTGCCAGCAGCCTCGGACTAGCGGGAGGCAGGGAGCAGTTCTTC; CDR3 protein: CASSLGLAGGREQFF
J gene: TRBJ1-2; V gene: TRBV14; D gene: TRBD1; clone size: .; CDR3 DNA: TGTGCCAGCAGCCAACGACAGGGGACGTATGGCTACACCTTC; CDR3 protein: CASSQRQGTYGYTF
J gene: TRBJ1-5; V gene: TRBV3-1/TRBV3-2; D gene: TRBD1; clone size: .; CDR3 DNA: TGTGCCAGCAGCCAGAATCGACAGGGGAGTCCCCAGCATTTT; CDR3 protein: CASSQNRQGSPQHF
J gene: TRBJ2-1; V gene: TRBV15; D gene: TRBD1; clone size: .; CDR3 DNA: TGTGCCACCAGCACAGGACAGGGTGTCAATGAGCAGTTCTTC; CDR3 protein: CATSTGQGVNEQFF
J gene: TRBJ2-7; V gene: TRBV2; D gene: .; clone size: .; CDR3 DNA: TGTGCCAGCAGGGTAGGGCGGGACGAGCAGTACTTC; CDR3 protein: CASRVGRDEQYF
J gene: TRBJ1-2; V gene: TRBV7-8; D gene: .; clone size: .; CDR3 DNA: TGTGCCAGCAGCTTACAAGGACACCCTTATGGCTACACCTTC; CDR3 protein: CASSLQGHPYGYTF
J gene: TRBJ1-1; V gene: TRBV5-1; D gene: .; clone size: .; CDR3 DNA: TGCGCCAGCAGCGCCAGGGTGATGAACACTGAAGCTTTCTTT; CDR3 protein: CASSARVMNTEAFF
J gene: TRBJ2-2; V gene: TRBV15; D gene: TRBD2; clone size: .; CDR3 DNA: TGTGCCACCAGCAGACAATCGGGACTAGCCGGGGAGCTGTTTTTT; CDR3 protein: CATSRQSGLAGELFF
J gene: TRBJ1-6; V gene: TRBV28; D gene: TRBD1; clone size: once; CDR3 DNA: TGTGCCAGTGAAGGACAGGGGGTTTCACCCCTCCACTTT; CDR3 protein: CASEGQGVSPLHF
J gene: TRBJ2-2; V gene: TRBV4-2; D gene: .; clone size: few; CDR3 DNA: TGTGCCAGCAGCCAAGATCCTAGCTGGGACGGGGAGCTGTTTTTT; CDR3 protein: CASSQDPSWDGELFF
J gene: TRBJ2-7; V gene: TRBV28; D gene: .; clone size: once; CDR3 DNA: TGTGCCAGCAGTTTTAGGATCGAAAGGATTGGAGACTTC; CDR3 protein: CASSFRIERIGDF
J gene: TRBJ1-1; V gene: TRBV7-2; D gene: TRBD1; clone size: .; CDR3 DNA: TGTGCCAGCAGCTTAGGGGACAGGAGTACCTCTGAAGCTTTCTTT; CDR3 protein: CASSLGDRSTSEAFF
J gene: TRBJ2-7; V gene: TRBV4-3; D gene: TRBD1; clone size: .; CDR3 DNA: TGCGCCAGCAGCCAAGGACAGGGGGTGCACGAGCAGTACTTC; CDR3 protein: CASSQGQGVHEQYF
J gene: TRBJ1-1; V gene: TRBV3-1/TRBV3-2; D gene: .; clone size: .; CDR3 DNA: TGTGCCAGCAGCCCTCTCCGGGAGAACACTGAAGCTTTCTTT; CDR3 protein: CASSPLRENTEAFF
J gene: TRBJ2-7; V gene: TRBV5-1; D gene: .; clone size: .; CDR3 DNA: TGCGCCAGCACCATCTCGAGTGACTACCCCTACGAGCAGTACTTC; CDR3 protein: CASTISSDYPYEQYF
J gene: TRBJ2-2; V gene: TRBV7-8; D gene: TRBD2; clone size: .; CDR3 DNA: TGTGCCAGCAGCTTAGCTGGCCTAGCGGGAGGGCCCCCCTTCACCGGGGAGCTGTTTTTT; CDR3 protein: CASSLAGLAGGPPFTGELFF
J gene: TRBJ1-6; V gene: TRBV19; D gene: TRBD1; clone size: .; CDR3 DNA: TGTGCCAGCACTGGGGGACAGTTCAATTCACCCCTCCACTTT; CDR3 protein: CASTGGQFNSPLHF
J gene: TRBJ2-5; V gene: TRBV16; D gene: TRBD2; clone size: .; CDR3 DNA: TGTGCCAGCAGCCAATTGGGGACTAGCGGATTGGGCGAGACCCAGTACTTC; CDR3 protein: CASSQLGTSGLGETQYF
J gene: TRBJ1-2; V gene: TRBV5-4; D gene: TRBD1; clone size: .; CDR3 DNA: TGTGCCAGCAGCTTAGGACAGGGGGCGGGTGGCTACACCTTC; CDR3 protein: CASSLGQGAGGYTF
J gene: TRBJ2-5; V gene: TRBV23-1; D gene: .; clone size: .; CDR3 DNA: TGCGCCAGCAGTCATTACCGGGACACTAAACTAACTCAAGAGACCCAGTACTTC; CDR3 protein: CASSHYRDTKLTQETQYF
J gene: TRBJ1-2; V gene: TRBV9; D gene: TRBD1; clone size: once; CDR3 DNA: TGTGCCAGCAGCGCGGTGGACAGGGGATATGGCTACACCTTC; CDR3 protein: CASSAVDRGYGYTF
J gene: TRBJ1-2; V gene: TRBV6-1; D gene: .; clone size: .; CDR3 DNA: TGTGCCAGCAGTGAACCGGGGGGTCTTGGCTACACCTTC; CDR3 protein: CASSEPGGLGYTF
J gene: TRBJ1-6; V gene: TRBV3-1/TRBV3-2; D gene: .; clone size: .; CDR3 DNA: TGTGCCAGCAGCCAAATCATCCGGGGTTCACCCCTCCACTTT; CDR3 protein: CASSQIIRGSPLHF
J gene: TRBJ2-3; V gene: TRBV11-2; D gene: .; clone size: .; CDR3 DNA: TGTGCCAGCAGCTTAGCTCAGGGTGTATATACGCAGTATTTT; CDR3 protein: CASSLAQGVYTQYF
J gene: TRBJ1-5; V gene: TRBV28; D gene: TRBD1; clone size: .; CDR3 DNA: TGTGCCAGCAGTTTCACAGGGGGCCCAAATCAGCCCCAGCATTTT; CDR3 protein: CASSFTGGPNQPQHF
J gene: TRBJ2-7; V gene: TRBV3-1/TRBV3-2; D gene: .; clone size: once; CDR3 DNA: TGTGCCAGCAGTCTTACAGGGTACGAGCAGTACTTC; CDR3 protein: CASSLTGYEQYF
J gene: TRBJ2-1; V gene: TRBV12-3/TRBV12-4; D gene: .; clone size: .; CDR3 DNA: TGTGCCAGCAGTTTAGAACAGGGCGGACAGTTCTTC; CDR3 protein: CASSLEQGGQFF
J gene: TRBJ2-1; V gene: TRBV5-4; D gene: TRBD2; clone size: .; CDR3 DNA: TGTGCCAGCAGGGCCGGGACTAGCAATGAGCAGTTCTTC; CDR3 protein: CASRAGTSNEQFF
J gene: TRBJ2-3; V gene: TRBV4-2; D gene: .; clone size: .; CDR3 DNA: TGTGCCAGCAGCGAAGATGGGGGGGATACGCAGTATTTT; CDR3 protein: CASSEDGGDTQYF
J gene: TRBJ1-5; V gene: TRBV27; D gene: TRBD1; clone size: .; CDR3 DNA: TGTGCCAGCAGTCGACAGGGGGCCCATCAGCCCCAGCATTTT; CDR3 protein: CASSRQGAHQPQHF
J gene: TRBJ2-1; V gene: TRBV4-2; D gene: .; clone size: .; CDR3 DNA: TGTGCCAGCAGCCAAAACCCGACTACGGACAATGAGCAGTTCTTC; CDR3 protein: CASSQNPTTDNEQFF
J gene: TRBJ1-5; V gene: TRBV24-1; D gene: .; clone size: .; CDR3 DNA: TGTGCCACCAGAAACAACGGGGGTAGCAATCAGCCCCAGCATTTT; CDR3 protein: CATRNNGGSNQPQHF
J gene: TRBJ2-1; V gene: TRBV3-1/TRBV3-2; D gene: .; clone size: .; CDR3 DNA: TGTGCCAGCAGCCAATACTCGGGACTCCAGAGGGGCAATGAGCAGTTCTTC; CDR3 protein: CASSQYSGLQRGNEQFF
J gene: TRBJ1-5; V gene: TRBV12-3/TRBV12-4; D gene: .; clone size: few; CDR3 DNA: TGTGCCAGCAGACAGACAGCAAATCAGCCCCAGCATTTT; CDR3 protein: CASRQTANQPQHF
J gene: TRBJ2-1; V gene: TRBV5-1; D gene: TRBD2; clone size: .; CDR3 DNA: TGCGCCAGCAGCTTGGCTAGCGGCAGCAATGAGCAGTTCTTC; CDR3 protein: CASSLASGSNEQFF
J gene: TRBJ2-7; V gene: TRBV6-5; D gene: .; clone size: .; CDR3 DNA: TGTGCCAGCACCCGAGGCCTTTCCTCCTACGAGCAGTACTTC; CDR3 protein: CASTRGLSSYEQYF
J gene: TRBJ2-5; V gene: TRBV4-3; D gene: .; clone size: .; CDR3 DNA: TGCGCCAGCAGCCAAGAGGTAGCTAGGGGTGAGACCCAGTACTTC; CDR3 protein: CASSQEVARGETQYF
J gene: TRBJ1-6; V gene: TRBV7-9; D gene: .; clone size: .; CDR3 DNA: TGTGCCAGCAGCTTAACGCTTTTGACAACAGATAATTCACCCCTCCACTTT; CDR3 protein: CASSLTLLTTDNSPLHF
J gene: TRBJ2-2; V gene: TRBV7-2; D gene: .; clone size: .; CDR3 DNA: TGTGCCAGCAGCCCTACCGGGTCCTTAACCGGGGAGCTGTTTTTT; CDR3 protein: CASSPTGSLTGELFF
J gene: TRBJ1-6; V gene: TRBV15; D gene: .; clone size: .; CDR3 DNA: TGTGCCACCAGCGGAGACGATTCACCCCTCCACTTT; CDR3 protein: CATSGDDSPLHF
J gene: TRBJ1-1; V gene: TRBV7-2; D gene: .; clone size: .; CDR3 DNA: TGTGCCAGCAGCGCTTACAGGGCGTCGAACACTGAAGCTTTCTTT; CDR3 protein: CASSAYRASNTEAFF
J gene: TRBJ2-7; V gene: TRBV4-1; D gene: .; clone size: few; CDR3 DNA: TGCGCCAGCAGCCAAGATTACAGGGCCTACGAGCAGTACTTC; CDR3 protein: CASSQDYRAYEQYF
J gene: TRBJ2-5; V gene: TRBV11-2; D gene: TRBD2; clone size: .; CDR3 DNA: TGTGCCAGCAGCACGACTAGCGGGAGCCCAGGGACCCAGTACTTC; CDR3 protein: CASSTTSGSPGTQYF
J gene: TRBJ1-2; V gene: TRBV7-3; D gene: .; clone size: .; CDR3 DNA: TGTGCCAGCAGCCCTCCTCCTTACCAATCAAACAGTGGCTACACCTTC; CDR3 protein: CASSPPPYQSNSGYTF
J gene: TRBJ1-2; V gene: TRBV4-1; D gene: .; clone size: .; CDR3 DNA: TGCGCCAGCAGCCAAGGTCTGTATGGCTACACCTTC; CDR3 protein: CASSQGLYGYTF
J gene: TRBJ1-1; V gene: TRBV3-1/TRBV3-2; D gene: TRBD1; clone size: once; CDR3 DNA: TGTGCCAGCAGCCAAGGACAGGGAATGAACACTGAAGCTTTCTTT; CDR3 protein: CASSQGQGMNTEAFF
J gene: TRBJ2-1; V gene: TRBV5-1; D gene: .; clone size: .; CDR3 DNA: TGCGCCAGCAGCCTTAGCGGCTACAATGAGCAGTTCTTC; CDR3 protein: CASSLSGYNEQFF
J gene: TRBJ1-5; V gene: TRBV19; D gene: .; clone size: .; CDR3 DNA: TGTGCCAGTAGTATAGGGTCCGGGGGATTCAATCAGCCCCAGCATTTT; CDR3 protein: CASSIGSGGFNQPQHF
J gene: TRBJ2-1; V gene: TRBV5-1; D gene: .; clone size: .; CDR3 DNA: TGCGCCAGCAGCTTTTCCGGGAGAGAATACAATGAGCAGTTCTTC; CDR3 protein: CASSFSGREYNEQFF
J gene: TRBJ2-1; V gene: TRBV28; D gene: .; clone size: .; CDR3 DNA: TGTGCCAGCAGCCCCCGGGGGGCCCCCAACAATGAGCAGTTCTTC; CDR3 protein: CASSPRGAPNNEQFF
J gene: TRBJ2-1; V gene: TRBV29-1; D gene: .; clone size: .; CDR3 DNA: TGCAGCGTTGAAATCCATAGCAATGAGCAGTTCTTC; CDR3 protein: CSVEIHSNEQFF
J gene: TRBJ2-2; V gene: TRBV5-1; D gene: TRBD2; clone size: .; CDR3 DNA: TGCGCCAGCAGCTTGACTAGCGGTCCGAACACCGGGGAGCTGTTTTTT; CDR3 protein: CASSLTSGPNTGELFF
J gene: TRBJ1-1; V gene: TRBV7-3; D gene: .; clone size: once; CDR3 DNA: TGTGCCAGCAGCCTGGGAGTGGAGGTGAGGACTGAAGCTTTCTTT; CDR3 protein: CASSLGVEVRTEAFF
J gene: TRBJ2-7; V gene: TRBV3-1/TRBV3-2; D gene: TRBD1; clone size: .; CDR3 DNA: TGTGCCAGCAGCCACAAGCCGGGACAGTCCTACGAGCAGTACTTC; CDR3 protein: CASSHKPGQSYEQYF
J gene: TRBJ1-1; V gene: TRBV5-4; D gene: .; clone size: .; CDR3 DNA: TGTGCCAGCAGCTCCTCCATGGGGGCGAACACTGAAGCTTTCTTT; CDR3 protein: CASSSSMGANTEAFF